This TCR beta chain came from a study of human T cells and chemical hapten exposure. Study-level background: Minor pooled library volume differences mainly drove per-sample TCR yield variation.

Many counts were recorded for this clonotype. What it binds is unknown. Study conclusions and caveats: TCRs exceeding 1 in 1000 frequency stayed unchanged with DPC sensitization.

Described time point: healthy volunteer bleed at 6 weeks. Total RNA was isolated from whole blood that had not been fractionated. Individual cDNA molecules each carried unique molecular identifiers attached by the library. Original handling: Samples ranged from roughly 20,000 to 700,000 TCRs, with a median of 95,638. A single record per CDR3 protein comes from TCRdb applying MiXCR to the RACE reads. TCRdb, not the authors, supplied the V and J calls. The table lists 75,000 to 80,000 distinct CDR3 sequences, about 8.6% of them singletons. Sequenced sample: whole blood. The sequence was obtained from a female donor in good health. Some clones in this sample may be carry-over from other donors' samples.

CDR3 in DNA: TGTGCCACCAGCGGAGGGGGGCCCCAAGAGACCCAGTACTTC. This sequence encodes CATSGGGPQETQYF. The rearrangement uses TRBV15 and TRBJ2-5; D is tentatively TRBD1 or TRBD2 (6 bases each). The germline V gene encodes CDR1 LNHNV and CDR2 YYDKDF (reference sequence). The CDR3 is 14 residues long. V was trimmed by 5 bases and J by 1 base, leaving 11 bases between them.